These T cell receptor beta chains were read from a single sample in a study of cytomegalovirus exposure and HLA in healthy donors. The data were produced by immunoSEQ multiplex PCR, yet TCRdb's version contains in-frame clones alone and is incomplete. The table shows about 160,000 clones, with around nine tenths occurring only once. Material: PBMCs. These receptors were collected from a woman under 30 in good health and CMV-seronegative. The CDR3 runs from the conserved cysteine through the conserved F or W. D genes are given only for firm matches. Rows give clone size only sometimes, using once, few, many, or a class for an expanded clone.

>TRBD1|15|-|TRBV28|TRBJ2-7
CASSPPRGRSYEQYF
TGTGCCAGCAGTCCGCCCAGGGGGCGATCCTACGAGCAGTACTTC
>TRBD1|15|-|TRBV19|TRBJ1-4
CASSSQDRGNEKLFF
TGTGCCAGTAGTTCCCAGGACAGGGGTAATGAAAAACTGTTTTTT
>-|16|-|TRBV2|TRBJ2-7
CASLLEADSRAYEQYF
TGTGCCAGCCTATTAGAGGCGGACAGCAGAGCCTACGAGCAGTACTTC
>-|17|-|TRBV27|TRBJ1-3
CASSSLSARFSGNTIYF
TGTGCCAGCAGCTCCCTCTCCGCCAGGTTCTCTGGAAACACCATATATTTT
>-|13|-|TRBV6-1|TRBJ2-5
CASSALRRETQYF
TGTGCCAGCAGTGCACTGAGGCGAGAGACCCAGTACTTC
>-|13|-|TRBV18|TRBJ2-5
CASSPSFQETQYF
TGTGCCAGCTCACCATCGTTCCAAGAGACCCAGTACTTC
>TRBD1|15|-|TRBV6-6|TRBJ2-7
CASRNGGQGVREQYF
TGTGCCAGCCGTAACGGAGGACAGGGGGTACGCGAGCAGTACTTC
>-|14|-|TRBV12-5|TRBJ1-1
CASGPSPTLSGAFF
TGTGCTAGTGGTCCCTCCCCTACTCTGTCGGGGGCTTTCTTT
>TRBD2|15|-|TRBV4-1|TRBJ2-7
CASSHRSGGNYEQYF
TGCGCCAGCAGCCATAGAAGCGGGGGGAACTACGAGCAGTACTTC
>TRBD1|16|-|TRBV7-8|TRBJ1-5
CASSSRDRVSNQPQHF
TGTGCCAGCAGCAGTCGGGACAGGGTGAGCAATCAGCCCCAGCATTTT
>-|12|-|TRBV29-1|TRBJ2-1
CSVGALYNEQFF
TGCAGCGTCGGAGCCCTATACAATGAGCAGTTCTTC
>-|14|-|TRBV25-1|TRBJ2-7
CASSDRDKYHEQYF
TGTGCCAGCAGTGACCGGGACAAGTATCACGAGCAGTACTTC
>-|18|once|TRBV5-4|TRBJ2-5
CASSSPPAGSGPSETQYF
TGTGCCAGCAGCTCCCCCCCGGCAGGCTCCGGCCCCTCAGAGACCCAGTACTTC
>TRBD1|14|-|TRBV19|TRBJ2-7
CASRFRGSSYEQYF
TGTGCCAGTAGGTTCAGGGGGAGCTCCTACGAGCAGTACTTC
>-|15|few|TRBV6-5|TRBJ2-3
CASSLLRGSTDTQYF
TGTGCCAGCAGTCTTCTGAGGGGGAGTACAGATACGCAGTATTTT
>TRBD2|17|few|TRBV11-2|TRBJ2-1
CASSQVTLAGGINEQFF
TGTGCCAGCAGCCAAGTGACTCTAGCGGGAGGGATCAATGAGCAGTTCTTC
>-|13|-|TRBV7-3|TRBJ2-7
CASAVTNRDQQYF
TGTGCCAGCGCAGTAACTAACAGGGACCAGCAGTACTTC
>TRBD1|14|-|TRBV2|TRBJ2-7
CASSGAGGWNEQYF
TGTGCCAGCAGTGGGGCAGGGGGCTGGAACGAGCAGTACTTC
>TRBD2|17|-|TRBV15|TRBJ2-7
CATSRKERTSWYYEQYF
TGTGCCACCAGCAGAAAAGAAAGGACTAGTTGGTACTACGAGCAGTACTTC
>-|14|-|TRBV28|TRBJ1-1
CASSSPGEATEAFF
TGTGCCAGCAGTTCGCCAGGGGAAGCGACTGAAGCTTTCTTT